These 31 T cell receptor beta chains share one sample of origin, sequenced in a study of response to subunit inactivated influenza vaccine. Each CDR3 protein is one row after TCRdb ran MiXCR on the RT-PCR reads. The repertoire holds roughly 460,000 distinct CDR3 sequences, with about 10% as singletons. This specimen consisted of PBMCs from blood, obtained roughly 46 days after vaccination. All receptors come from a man over 45 who received an inactivated influenza vaccine.

The chain employs TRBV7-2 and TRBJ2-2, with D unresolved. Trimming took 7 bases from V and 0 from J, leaving 15 bases between them. This CDR3 contains 16 residues. CDR1 is SGHTA, CDR2 FQGNSA, per germline. The CDR3 coding sequence is TGTGCCAGCACCCAGATGGGTTCGACGAACACCGGGGAGCTGTTTTTT. It is translated as CASTQMGSTNTGELFF.

This clonotype was seen more than once but under ten times. J is TRBJ1-2 and V is TRBV28; perhaps TRBD1 as D (5 bases). Trimming stripped 6 bases from V and 5 bases from J, with 16 bases between. Germline values: CDR1 MDHEN, CDR2 SYDVKM. There are 14 residues in the CDR3. The CDR3 DNA follows: TGTGCCAGCAGGACCCGAGGACAAGAATATGGCTACACCTTC. Translating gives CASRTRGQEYGYTF.

CDR3 in DNA: TGCAGTGCTAGGAAGCAGGGGATTCGGCTTACCCAAAATGAGCAGTTCTTC. Amino acid sequence: CSARKQGIRLTQNEQFF. V gene TRBV20-1 combines with J gene TRBJ2-1, with D possibly matching TRBD1 (6 bases). The V gene's germline CDR1 is DFQATT and CDR2 SNEGSKA (reference sequence). Trimming left V 3 bases short and J 7 bases short, with 25 bases between. The CDR3 sequence is 17 residues long.

This chain uses TRBV6-2 or TRBV6-3 with TRBJ2-1; D is undetermined. V lost 10 bases to trimming and J lost 5 bases, with 12 bases between them. Germline CDR1 MNHEY, CDR2 SVGEGT. The CDR3 extends over 12 amino acids. DNA of the CDR3: TGTGCCAACCAGACCGCTAACAATGAGCAGTTCTTC. Translating it yields CANQTANNEQFF.

This clonotype showed up just a few times. At one of its ends the junction is not consistent with the germline gene, which may arise from a read error. The chain recombines TRBV7-9 with TRBJ1-1; D is unresolved. CDR1 SEHNR and CDR2 FQNEAQ come from the germline V gene (reference sequence). This CDR3 is 15 amino acids long. CDR3 protein: CASSLTLNVKTEAFF. The CDR3 DNA follows: TGTGCCAGCAGCTTAACCCTGAATGTGAAGACTGAAGCTTTCTTT.

This clonotype showed up just a few times. The rearrangement uses TRBV3-1 and TRBJ2-5; 7 nucleotides line up with TRBD1. This CDR3 contains 17 residues. Germline CDR1 and CDR2: LGHDT and YNNKEL (reference sequence). V was pared by 4 bases and J by 5 bases, with 16 bases of the junction left unmatched. In nucleotides, the CDR3 is TGTGCCAGCAGCCCCGACGAAAGGGACAGATTAGAGGAGACCCAGTACTTC. Translation: CASSPDERDRLEETQYF.

The chain recombines TRBV2 with TRBJ2-1, with D unresolved. V was shortened by 8 bases and J by 5 bases, with 10 bases between the two germline ends. Germline loops: CDR1 SNHLY, CDR2 FYNNEI. The length of the CDR3 is 12 residues. CDR3 in DNA: TGTGCCAGCCAAACTACCAACAATGAGCAGTTCTTC. Translated: CASQTTNNEQFF. The full variable domain, its missing parts supplied by reference TRBV2 and TRBJ2-1, is EPEVTQTPSHQVTQMGQEVILRCVPISNHLYFYWYRQILGQKVEFLVSFYNNEISEKSEIFDDQFSVERPDGSNFTLKIRSTKLEDSAMYFCASQTTNNEQFFGPGTRLTVL.

This clonotype was seen a few times. This chain joins TRBV28 and TRBJ1-6, with TRBD1 matching 8 bases. Germline-derived CDR1 and CDR2 are MDHEN and SYDVKM. The CDR3 runs to 17 residues. V was clipped by 8 bases and J by 0 bases; unmatched bases: 9. This CDR3 is CASCPGDRSSYNSPLHF. CDR3 in DNA: TGTGCCAGCTGTCCTGGGGACAGGAGCTCCTATAATTCACCCCTCCACTTT.

The rearrangement uses TRBV18 and TRBJ2-5; D is undetermined. This CDR3 contains 14 residues. V gave up 2 bases and J gave up 2 bases, with 9 bases separating them. The germline CDR1 and CDR2 sequences are KGHSH and LQKENI. CDR3 in amino acids: CASSPATEQETQYF. The CDR3 DNA reads as TGTGCCAGCTCACCAGCAACAGAACAAGAGACCCAGTACTTC.

This clonotype has more than one count but fewer than ten. The chain uses TRBV6-5 and TRBJ2-7; 7 bases match TRBD1. Germline lookup yields CDR1 MNHEY and CDR2 SVGAGI. This CDR3 has 13 residues. V trimming: 9 bases; J trimming: 5 bases; junction bases outside the gene matches: 10. The CDR3 nucleotides are TGTGCCAGTCGTCAGACAGGGTCTGACGAGCAGTACTTC. It encodes CASRQTGSDEQYF.

The chain is built from TRBV10-3 and TRBJ2-3; 8 bases map to TRBD2. V shed 10 bases, J shed 5 bases, and the junction held 17 bases outside the gene matches. The germline CDR1 and CDR2 sequences are ENHRY and SYGVKD. The CDR3 is 16 amino acids. CDR3: CATNGGNSGAEDTQYF. DNA for the CDR3: TGTGCCACCAACGGAGGAAATAGCGGGGCGGAAGATACGCAGTATTTT.

This clonotype was observed a few times. This chain links TRBV20-1 with TRBJ1-1; no firm D call. The ends were cut back, 5 bases at V and 1 base at J, with 11 bases in the middle. This CDR3 contains 13 residues. Germline CDR1 DFQATT, CDR2 SNEGSKA (reference sequence). The CDR3 loop reads CSAPAQRNTEAFF. CDR3 DNA: TGCAGTGCTCCTGCCCAGCGGAACACTGAAGCTTTCTTT.

This clonotype has just a few counts. The chain is built from TRBV12-3 or TRBV12-4 and TRBJ2-7, with TRBD1 identical over 11 bases. This CDR3 has 14 amino acids. The J segment lost 5 bases and the V segment lost 6 bases, leaving 6 bases of the junction unmatched. CDR3 residues: CASSPEDRGHEQYF. The CDR3 DNA reads TGTGCCAGCAGCCCGGAGGACAGGGGGCACGAGCAGTACTTC.

The chain uses TRBV7-2 and TRBJ2-6; no reliable D call. V was trimmed by 2 bases and J by 2 bases, leaving 7 bases between them. Per germline, CDR1 SGHTA and CDR2 FQGNSA. The length of the CDR3 is 15 residues. Here the CDR3 reads CASSLSDPGANVLTF. DNA of the CDR3: TGTGCCAGCAGCTTATCAGACCCTGGGGCCAACGTCCTGACTTTC.

This chain links TRBV11-2 with TRBJ2-3; D not certain. The end of the DNA fits TRBJ1-5 better, so the J call may be wrong. Germline CDR1 and CDR2: SGHAT and FQNNGV. The CDR3 runs 11 residues. The CDR3 loop is CASSYRQAQHF. The CDR3 region has the DNA TGTGCCAGCAGCTACCGTCAAGCGCAGCATTTT.

Comment on this clonotype: At one boundary the junction diverges from the germline segment, which might be a read error. V and J are TRBV15 and TRBJ2-7, with TRBD2 matching 8 bases. The CDR3 sequence is 15 residues long. The germline V gene has CDR1 LNHNV and CDR2 YYDKDF (reference sequence). The CDR3: CATSKAGASEYEQYF. The DNA of the CDR3 is TGTGCCACTAGCAAAGCGGGAGCTTCGGAATACGAGCAGTACTTC.

This clonotype was found a few times. The rearrangement links TRBV24-1 to TRBJ2-1; D perhaps matches TRBD1 (5 bases). Germline V lookup: CDR1 KGHDR, CDR2 SFDVKD. V was clipped by 4 bases and J by 8 bases, with 20 bases between them. CDR3 length equals 16 residues. The CDR3 sequence is CATSDAGQGTMDEQFF. CDR3 sequence (DNA): TGTGCCACCAGTGACGCCGGCCAGGGTACCATGGATGAGCAGTTCTTC.

This clonotype was counted many times. The CDR3 loop is CSALLDRTDTQYF. CDR3 nucleotide sequence: TGCAGTGCTCTACTCGACCGCACAGATACGCAGTATTTT. The chain employs TRBV20-1 and TRBJ2-3, with D hard to call. Trimming shortened V by 5 bases and J by 1 base, and 10 bases separated the two germline ends. Germline CDR1 is DFQATT and CDR2 is SNEGSKA (reference sequence). The length of the CDR3 is 13 residues.

The chain recombines TRBV20-1 with TRBJ2-6; TRBD1 is a possible D gene (5 bases). The CDR3 runs to 14 residues. V was pared by 7 bases and J by 12 bases, with 22 bases between. From germline, CDR1 is DFQATT and CDR2 SNEGSKA (reference sequence). CDR3 in DNA: TGCAGTGTGGCGGACCCTCTGGGGCCGGGCGTCCTGACTTTC. It specifies CSVADPLGPGVLTF.

A few counts support this clonotype. The V call is TRBV25-1, the J call TRBJ1-1; D not certain. There are 14 residues in the CDR3. Germline CDR1 and CDR2: MGHDK and SYGVNS. Trimming pared 3 bases from V and 9 bases from J, leaving 17 bases between. CDR3 nucleotides: TGTGCCAGCAGTGACATCCGGGAGACCATGAAAGCTTTCTTT. This encodes CASSDIRETMKAFF. Full variable domain (outside the CDR3, taken from reference TRBV25-1 and TRBJ1-1): EADIYQTPRYLVIGTGKKITLECSQTMGHDKMYWYQQDPGMELHLIHYSYGVNSTEKGDLSSESTVSRIRTEHFPLTLESARPSHTSQYLCASSDIRETMKAFFGQGTRLTVV.

V usage is TRBV6-2 or TRBV6-3 and J usage is TRBJ2-1, with D possibly being TRBD2 (5 bases). The CDR3 extends over 14 amino acids. Deletions cut 2 bases from V and 6 bases from J, with 11 bases between. Germline V gene sequence: CDR1 MNHEY, CDR2 SVGEGT. This CDR3 is CASSYPPDFNEQFF. Written as DNA, the CDR3 is TGTGCCAGCAGTTACCCACCGGACTTCAATGAGCAGTTCTTC.

This clonotype was seen a few times. This chain joins TRBV5-1 and TRBJ2-2, with D perhaps TRBD2 (7 bases). CDR1 is SGHRS, CDR2 YFSETQ, per germline. V gave up 4 bases and J gave up 6 bases, with 13 bases separating them. CDR3 length: 14 residues. CDR3 in amino acids: CASSAGGGAGELFF. The CDR3 DNA reads as TGCGCCAGCAGCGCAGGAGGGGGGGCCGGGGAGCTGTTTTTT.

In regard to this clonotype: Possible read error: a much larger clone is one base away. V usage is TRBV15 and J usage is TRBJ2-4; 9 nucleotides agree with TRBD2. CDR1 is LNHNV and CDR2 is YYDKDF in the germline V gene (reference sequence). The CDR3 totals 15 residues. CDR3 amino acids: CAPSRVAGEKNIQYF. In nucleotides, the CDR3 is TGTGCCCCCAGCAGAGTAGCGGGGGAGAAAAACATTCAGTACTTC.

The rearrangement joins TRBV20-1 to TRBJ2-7, with 11 bases fitting TRBD1. V dropped 3 bases and J dropped 6; count of bases not matched to a gene: 16. This CDR3 contains 17 residues. CDR1 is DFQATT, CDR2 SNEGSKA, per germline (reference sequence). For the CDR3, the DNA is TGCAGTGCTAGCGGACAGGGGGCTTCCGCGCTGAGGGGCGAGCAGTACTTC. Amino acid sequence: CSASGQGASALRGEQYF.

V gene TRBV20-1 combines with J gene TRBJ2-3; 14 bases are a match to TRBD2. V lost 5 bases and J lost 10; bases outside the gene matches: 14. CDR1 DFQATT and CDR2 SNEGSKA come from the germline V gene (reference sequence). The CDR3 has 16 residues. The CDR3 region has the DNA TGCAGTGCTGGGGAAGGGACTAGCGGGAGACTAGGTCCGCAGTATTTT. It encodes CSAGEGTSGRLGPQYF.

The chain joins TRBV9 to TRBJ1-1, with no clear D. CDR1 is SGDLS and CDR2 is YYNGEE in the germline V gene. This CDR3 is built from 16 residues. Deletions cut 0 bases from V and 1 base from J, with 13 bases between. CDR3 protein: CASSVGVAEPNTEAFF. The DNA of the CDR3 is TGTGCCAGCAGCGTAGGAGTTGCCGAGCCGAACACTGAAGCTTTCTTT.

This chain links TRBV6-5 with TRBJ2-7; the match to TRBD1 covers 11 bases. This CDR3 is built from 15 residues. With V trimmed by 1 base and J by 6 bases, 5 bases remained unmatched. Per the germline V gene, CDR1 is MNHEY and CDR2 is SVGAGI. CDR3 residues: CASSYYGTGGREQYF. The CDR3 DNA is TGTGCCAGCAGTTACTATGGGACAGGGGGTCGCGAGCAGTACTTC.

The sample holds a few counts of this clonotype. The rearrangement links TRBV11-2 to TRBJ1-4; TRBD1 matches 8 bases. The CDR3 length is 18 residues. Germline V gene lookup returns CDR1 SGHAT and CDR2 FQNNGV. With V trimmed by 3 bases and J by 0 bases, 9 bases remained unmatched. The CDR3 region is CASSLDRAGSATNEKLFF. Written as DNA, the CDR3 is TGTGCCAGCAGCTTGGACAGGGCTGGGAGTGCAACTAATGAAAAACTGTTTTTT.

This chain connects TRBV7-9 to TRBJ1-1; D not resolved. V lost 4 bases, J lost 5 bases, and 14 bases lay in between. The CDR3 has 14 residues. In germline, CDR1 is SEHNR, CDR2 FQNEAQ (reference sequence). The CDR3 reads CASSWIPARTEAFF. CDR3 sequence (DNA): TGTGCCAGCAGCTGGATCCCCGCGCGGACTGAAGCTTTCTTT.

This clonotype was seen ten or more times. One end of the junction is discordant with germline, which a read error may explain. This rearrangement joins TRBV20-1 to TRBJ2-5; D is perhaps TRBD1 (6 bases). Germline-derived CDR1 and CDR2 are DFQATT and SNEGSKA (reference sequence). This CDR3 contains 14 residues. The CDR3 reads CSASSQGNQGTQYF. The CDR3 DNA is TGCAGTGCTAGTAGTCAGGGGAATCAAGGGACCCAGTACTTC.

The chain recombines TRBV3-1 with TRBJ2-7; 11 bases align to TRBD1. Trimming cost V 0 bases and J 1 base; bases outside gene matches: 8. The length of the CDR3 is 18 residues. CDR1 is LGHDT, CDR2 YNNKEL, per germline (reference sequence). CDR3 loop: CASSQDWTGGISSYEQYF. CDR3 bases: TGTGCCAGCAGCCAAGATTGGACAGGGGGCATATCTTCCTACGAGCAGTACTTC.